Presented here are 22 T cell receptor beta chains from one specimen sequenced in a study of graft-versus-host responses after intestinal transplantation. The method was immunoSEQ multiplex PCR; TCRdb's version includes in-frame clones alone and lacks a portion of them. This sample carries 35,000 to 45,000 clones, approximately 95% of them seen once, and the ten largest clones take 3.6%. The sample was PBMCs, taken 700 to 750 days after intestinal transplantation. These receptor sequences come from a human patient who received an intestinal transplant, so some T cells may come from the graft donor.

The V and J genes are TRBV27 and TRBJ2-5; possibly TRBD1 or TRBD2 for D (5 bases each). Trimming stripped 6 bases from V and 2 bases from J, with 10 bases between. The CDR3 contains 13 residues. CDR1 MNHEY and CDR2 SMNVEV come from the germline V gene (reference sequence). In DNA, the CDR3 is TGTGCCAGCAGCCAGGGAGTTCAAGAGACCCAGTACTTC. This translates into CASSQGVQETQYF.

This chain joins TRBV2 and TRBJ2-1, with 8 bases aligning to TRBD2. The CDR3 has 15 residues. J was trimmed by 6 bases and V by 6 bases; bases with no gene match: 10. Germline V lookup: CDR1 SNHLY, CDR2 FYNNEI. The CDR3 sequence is CASSDSGTGFNEQFF. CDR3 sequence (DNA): TGTGCCAGCAGCGATAGCGGGACTGGGTTCAATGAGCAGTTCTTC.

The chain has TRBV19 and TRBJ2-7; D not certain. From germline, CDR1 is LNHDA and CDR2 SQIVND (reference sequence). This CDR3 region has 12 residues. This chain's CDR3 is CGMRSPWHEQYF. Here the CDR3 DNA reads TGTGGAATGCGGTCCCCATGGCACGAGCAGTACTTC.

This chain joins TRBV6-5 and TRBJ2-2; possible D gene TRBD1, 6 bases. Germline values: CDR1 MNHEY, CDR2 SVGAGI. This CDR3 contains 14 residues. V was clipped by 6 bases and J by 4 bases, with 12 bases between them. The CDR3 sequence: CASRQGVITGELFF. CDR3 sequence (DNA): TGTGCCAGCAGACAGGGAGTGATCACCGGGGAGCTGTTTTTT.

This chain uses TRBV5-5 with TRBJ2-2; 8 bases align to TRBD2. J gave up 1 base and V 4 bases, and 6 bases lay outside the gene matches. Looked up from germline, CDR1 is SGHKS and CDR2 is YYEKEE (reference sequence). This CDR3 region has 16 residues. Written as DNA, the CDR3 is TGTGCCAGCAGCACCACCGGGACTAGGAACACCGGGGAGCTGTTTTTT. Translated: CASSTTGTRNTGELFF. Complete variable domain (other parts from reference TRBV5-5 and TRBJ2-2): DAGVTQSPTHLIKTRGQQVTLRCSPISGHKSVSWYQQVLGQGPQFIFQYYEKEERGRGNFPDRFSARQFPNYSSELNVNALLLGDSALYLCASSTTGTRNTGELFFGEGSRLTVL.

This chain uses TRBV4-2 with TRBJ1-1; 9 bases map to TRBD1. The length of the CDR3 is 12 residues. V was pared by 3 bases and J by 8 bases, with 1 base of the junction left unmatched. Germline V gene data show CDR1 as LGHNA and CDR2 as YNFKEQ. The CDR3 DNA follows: TGTGCCAGCAGCCAGGGGACAGGGGAAGCTTTCTTT. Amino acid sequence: CASSQGTGEAFF.

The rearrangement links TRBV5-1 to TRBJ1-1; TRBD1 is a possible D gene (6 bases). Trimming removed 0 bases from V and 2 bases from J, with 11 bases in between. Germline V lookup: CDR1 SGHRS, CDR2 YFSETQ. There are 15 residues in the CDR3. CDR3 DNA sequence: TGCGCCAGCAGCTTGGATTTCGGGGGCAACACTGAAGCTTTCTTT. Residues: CASSLDFGGNTEAFF.

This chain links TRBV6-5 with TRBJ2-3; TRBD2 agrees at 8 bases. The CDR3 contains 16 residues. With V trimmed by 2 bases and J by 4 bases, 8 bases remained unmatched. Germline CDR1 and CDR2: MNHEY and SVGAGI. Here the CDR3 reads CASSYRSGGPADTQYF. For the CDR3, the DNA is TGTGCCAGCAGTTACCGATCGGGGGGGCCGGCAGATACGCAGTATTTT.

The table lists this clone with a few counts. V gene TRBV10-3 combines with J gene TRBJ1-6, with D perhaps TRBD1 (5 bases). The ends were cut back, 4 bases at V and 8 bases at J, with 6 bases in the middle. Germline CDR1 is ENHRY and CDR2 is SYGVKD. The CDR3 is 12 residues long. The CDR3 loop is CAISGRDSPLHF. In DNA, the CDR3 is TGTGCCATCAGTGGCAGGGATTCACCCCTCCACTTT.

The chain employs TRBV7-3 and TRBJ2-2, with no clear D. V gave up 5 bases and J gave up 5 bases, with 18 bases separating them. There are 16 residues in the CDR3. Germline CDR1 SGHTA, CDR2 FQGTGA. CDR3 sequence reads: CASSPARGVGTGELFF. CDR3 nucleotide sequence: TGTGCCAGCAGCCCTGCCCGTGGAGTTGGTACCGGGGAGCTGTTTTTT. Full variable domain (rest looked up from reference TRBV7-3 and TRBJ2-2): GAGVSQTPSNKVTEKGKYVELRCDPISGHTALYWYRQSLGQGPEFLIYFQGTGAADDSGLPNDRFFAVRPEGSVSTLKIQRTERGDSAVYLCASSPARGVGTGELFFGEGSRLTVL.

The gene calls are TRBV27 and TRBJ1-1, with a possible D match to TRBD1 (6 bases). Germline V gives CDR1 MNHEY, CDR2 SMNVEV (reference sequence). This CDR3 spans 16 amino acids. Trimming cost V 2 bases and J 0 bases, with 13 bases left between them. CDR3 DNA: TGTGCCAGCAGTTTAACCATGACAGGAATGAACACTGAAGCTTTCTTT. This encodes CASSLTMTGMNTEAFF.

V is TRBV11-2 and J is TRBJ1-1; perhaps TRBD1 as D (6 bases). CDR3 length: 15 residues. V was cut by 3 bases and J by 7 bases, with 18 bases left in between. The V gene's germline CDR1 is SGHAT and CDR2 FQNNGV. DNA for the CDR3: TGTGCCAGCAGCTTGGGGAGCCTGGGGGCAAGTGAAGCTTTCTTT. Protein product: CASSLGSLGASEAFF.

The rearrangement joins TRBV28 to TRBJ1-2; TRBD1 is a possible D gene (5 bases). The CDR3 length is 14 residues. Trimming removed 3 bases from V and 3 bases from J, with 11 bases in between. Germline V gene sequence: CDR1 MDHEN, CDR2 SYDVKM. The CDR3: CASSFLRGYYGYTF. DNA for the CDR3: TGTGCCAGCAGTTTCCTACGGGGGTACTATGGCTACACCTTC.

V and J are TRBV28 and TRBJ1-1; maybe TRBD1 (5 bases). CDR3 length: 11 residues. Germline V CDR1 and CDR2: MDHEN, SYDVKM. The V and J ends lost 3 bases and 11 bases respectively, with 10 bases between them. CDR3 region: CASSFDSKAFF. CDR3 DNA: TGTGCCAGCAGTTTTGACAGCAAGGCTTTCTTT.

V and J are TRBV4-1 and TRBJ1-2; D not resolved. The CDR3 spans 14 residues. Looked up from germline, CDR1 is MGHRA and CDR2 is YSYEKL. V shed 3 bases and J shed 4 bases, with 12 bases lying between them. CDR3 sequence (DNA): TGCGCCAGCAGCCAGGACCGGGTCTCCTATGGCTACACCTTC. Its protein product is CASSQDRVSYGYTF.

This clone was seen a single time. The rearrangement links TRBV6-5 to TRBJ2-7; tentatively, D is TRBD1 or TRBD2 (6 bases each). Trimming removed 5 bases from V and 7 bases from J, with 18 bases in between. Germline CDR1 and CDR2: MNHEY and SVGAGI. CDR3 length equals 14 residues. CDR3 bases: TGTGCCAGCAGTCACGAAGGGGGAGGTAGGGAGCAGTACTTC. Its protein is CASSHEGGGREQYF.

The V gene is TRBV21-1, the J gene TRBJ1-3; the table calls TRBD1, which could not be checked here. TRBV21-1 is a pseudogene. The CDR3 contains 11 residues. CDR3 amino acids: CASQGPGTIYF. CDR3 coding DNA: TGTGCCAGCCAGGGCCCTGGCACCATATATTTT.

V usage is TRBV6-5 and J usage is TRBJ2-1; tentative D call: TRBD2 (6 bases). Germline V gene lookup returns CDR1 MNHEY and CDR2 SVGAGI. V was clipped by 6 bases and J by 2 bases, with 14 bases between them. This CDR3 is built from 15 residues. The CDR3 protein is CASSFGGSAYNEQFF. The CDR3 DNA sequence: TGTGCCAGCAGCTTCGGAGGGTCGGCCTACAATGAGCAGTTCTTC.

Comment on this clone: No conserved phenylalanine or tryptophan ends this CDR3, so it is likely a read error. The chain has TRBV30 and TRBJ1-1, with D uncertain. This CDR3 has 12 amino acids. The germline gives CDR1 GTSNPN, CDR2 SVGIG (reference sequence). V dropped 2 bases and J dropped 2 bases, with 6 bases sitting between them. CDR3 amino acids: CAWSRTNTEAFS. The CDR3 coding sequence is TGTGCCTGGAGTAGGACCAACACTGAAGCTTTCTCT.

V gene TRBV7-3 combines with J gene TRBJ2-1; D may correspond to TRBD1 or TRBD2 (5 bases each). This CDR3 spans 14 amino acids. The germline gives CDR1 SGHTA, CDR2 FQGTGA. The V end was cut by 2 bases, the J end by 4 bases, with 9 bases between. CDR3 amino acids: CASSLLGGYNEQFF. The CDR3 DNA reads TGTGCCAGCAGCTTACTTGGGGGTTACAATGAGCAGTTCTTC.

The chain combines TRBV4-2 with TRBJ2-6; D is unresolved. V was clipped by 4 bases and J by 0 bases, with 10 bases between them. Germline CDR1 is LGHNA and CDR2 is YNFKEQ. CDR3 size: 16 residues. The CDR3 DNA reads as TGTGCCAGCAGCCTACCGGCCGGCTCTGGGGCCAACGTCCTGACTTTC. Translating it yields CASSLPAGSGANVLTF.

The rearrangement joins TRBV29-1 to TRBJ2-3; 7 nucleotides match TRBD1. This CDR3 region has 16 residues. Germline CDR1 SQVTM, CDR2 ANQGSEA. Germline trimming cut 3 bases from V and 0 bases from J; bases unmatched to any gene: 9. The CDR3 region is CSVDRVWTGSTDTQYF. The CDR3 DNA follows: TGCAGCGTTGACCGGGTTTGGACAGGCAGCACAGATACGCAGTATTTT.